This T cell receptor (beta chain) was retrieved from a study of blood T cell repertoires in COVID-19 (dated by TCRdb to about 2020). Regarding the study in general: The collaborator samples originated in the United States, Italy and Spain and spanned the acute and convalescent phases of COVID-19. The material from the prospective study consisted of cDNA or gDNA derived from T cells, B-cell-depleted T cells, or PBMCs. Deeply sampled blood TCRbeta repertoires from subjects exposed to, actively infected with, or recovered from COVID-19 were included in the dataset. A freely available public database, intended as a resource for researchers studying the immune response to SARS-CoV-2, is where the repertoires were released. The samples were drawn from two sources: the first 160 participants of the ongoing ImmuneRACE study, and over 1,000 subjects contributed by 6 global collaborators. Sample metadata almost always included a de-identified subject ID, COVID-19 status, age in years and sex. Where available, HLA class I and class II types were taken from metadata supplied by the sample provider and were not determined by assay-based typing. Study-wide findings and limitations: How much clinical and demographic metadata was included differed by source and by participant, and the metadata was provided uncurated.

Its CDR3 holds 16 amino acids, cysteine through phenylalanine. Just CDR3 DNA is preserved here, 48 bases in frame from base 1. According to the germline V gene (reference sequence), CDR1 reads SGHNT and CDR2 reads YYREEE. V loses 0 bases, J loses 0 bases, and the germline ends lie 9 bases apart. About this clone itself: The clone's antigen remains unknown. No base qualities exist here, and no much larger clone lies one base off it.

The immunoSEQ Assay, a bias-controlled multiplex PCR, was used to amplify TCRbeta CDR3 regions from genomic DNA. The paper's processing steps were these. Within the assay, amplification of reference gene primers was used to estimate how many nucleated cells each sample contained. To quantify the absolute abundance of each unique TCRbeta CDR3 rearrangement, sequence reads were collapsed and filtered. For each sample, productive Simpson clonality was calculated as the square root of Simpson's diversity index over productive rearrangements. Imported from immuneACCESS, the table was reduced by TCRdb to in-frame sequences with V and J called. These copies leave out some clones; in studies compared against another copy, an unresolved V gene accounts for under half, and the cause of the remainder is not known. V, J and clone size reflect that table, while D and trimming were determined from the DNA. Within this sample are over 250,000 clones, with 90% of them counted one time only. Roughly 1.1% of the sample lies in the top ten.

Enrolling through a virtual design, the prospective study's participants ranged in age from roughly 18 to 100 years and lived across roughly 24 United States geographic areas. Cohort assignment in the prospective study relied on participant-reported clinical history from a screening survey and a study questionnaire. Recovered participants in ImmuneRACE Cohort 3 were defined as having two consecutive negative NP/OP PCR tests, clearance from a healthcare professional, or resolution of symptoms. In the prospective study, whole blood, serum and a nasopharyngeal or oropharyngeal swab were collected from each participant by mobile phlebotomists. Prospective study participants could optionally give additional blood draws and questionnaires over an approximately two-month period. Before DNA extraction, prospective study blood samples were shipped either frozen or at room temperature.

The chain couples TRBV5-4 to TRBJ2-2; TRBD1 is possibly the D segment (5 matching bases). The receptor's source is a woman aged 30 to 39 who had recovered from COVID-19. Specimen: PBMCs or T cells enriched from blood (not recorded which). This receptor has the CDR3 CASSLAKGANTGELFF. The DNA sequence is given as TGTGCCAGCAGCTTGGCCAAAGGGGCGAACACCGGGGAGCTGTTTTTT.